The 7 T cell receptor beta chains presented below share a single source sample, sequenced in a study of shared clonotypes between healthy human individuals. Data came from immunoSEQ multiplex PCR; TCRdb stores just in-frame clones and leaves some out. This repertoire shows about 490,000 clones, more than 75% found once; its top ten account for approximately 12%. Sequencing was performed on PBMCs. Every receptor here comes from a woman between 40 and 55 years old in good health. Some clones in this sample may be carry-over from other donors' samples.

The chain carries TRBV29-1 and TRBJ2-1, with 8 nucleotides matching TRBD2. In germline, CDR1 is SQVTM, CDR2 ANQGSEA. The CDR3 is 15 amino acids. Trimming cost V 1 base and J 3 bases; bases outside gene matches: 5. CDR3 in amino acids: CSVEVVSGIYNEQFF. The DNA for the CDR3 is TGCAGCGTTGAAGTTGTTAGCGGGATCTACAATGAGCAGTTCTTC.

The chain is built from TRBV5-1 and TRBJ2-6, with D unresolved. Trimming cost V 1 base and J 0 bases, with 5 bases left between them. Looked up from germline, CDR1 is SGHRS and CDR2 is YFSETQ. This CDR3 has 15 amino acids. CDR3 in amino acids: CASSLPISGANVLTF. The CDR3 DNA reads TGCGCCAGCAGCTTGCCGATCTCTGGGGCCAACGTCCTGACTTTC.

This clone was seen a few times. The rearrangement uses TRBV19 and TRBJ1-5; 12 bases line up with TRBD1. Looked up from germline, CDR1 is LNHDA and CDR2 is SQIVND (reference sequence). This CDR3 region has 18 residues. With 4 bases clipped from V and 0 bases from J, the junction kept 7 bases outside the gene matches. CDR3 sequence reads: CASSREGTGGYSNQPQHF. CDR3 bases: TGTGCCAGTAGTAGGGAGGGGACAGGGGGCTATAGCAATCAGCCCCAGCATTTT.

As to this clone: A much more abundant neighbour one base away suggests this may be a read error. This sequence joins TRBV5-6 and TRBJ2-5; the D is unclear. Germline-derived CDR1 and CDR2 are SGHDT and YYEEEE. CDR3 length equals 13 residues. Trimming took 3 bases from V and 2 from J, leaving 8 bases between them. In nucleotides, the CDR3 is TGTGCCAGCAGCTCGCCAGCGCAAGAGACCCAGTACTTC. This translates into CASSSPAQETQYF. Full variable domain (rest looked up from reference TRBV5-6 and TRBJ2-5): DAGVTQSPTHLIKTRGQQVTLRCSPKSGHDTVSWYQQALGQGPQFIFQYYEEEERQRGNFPDRFSGHQFPNYSSELNVNALLLGDSALYLCASSSPAQETQYFGPGTRLLVL.

The chain is built from TRBV25-1 and TRBJ2-1, with D possibly matching TRBD2 (6 bases). The ends were cut back, 6 bases at V and 8 bases at J, with 14 bases in the middle. Germline CDR1 is MGHDK and CDR2 is SYGVNS. This CDR3 has 13 residues. CDR3: CASRGGGTDEQFF. The CDR3 DNA follows: TGTGCCAGCAGAGGTGGCGGGACCGATGAGCAGTTCTTC.

V gene TRBV5-4 combines with J gene TRBJ2-3; D is undetermined. V lost 1 base and J lost 2, with 8 bases in between. Germline V gene data show CDR1 as SGHNT and CDR2 as YYREEE (reference sequence). The CDR3 covers 14 residues. This CDR3 is CASSLIDITDTQYF. The DNA for the CDR3 is TGTGCCAGCAGCTTGATAGATATCACAGATACGCAGTATTTT. Full variable domain (remainder filled in from reference TRBV5-4 and TRBJ2-3): ETGVTQSPTHLIKTRGQQVTLRCSSQSGHNTVSWYQQALGQGPQFIFQYYREEENGRGNFPPRFSGLQFPNYSSELNVNALELDDSALYLCASSLIDITDTQYFGPGTRLTVL.

In nucleotides, the CDR3 is TGTGCCAGCAGCCAAGGACTAGCGGACTACGAGCAGTACTTC. This gives the protein CASSQGLADYEQYF. The chain couples TRBV11-3 to TRBJ2-7; 10 positions agree with TRBD2. The germline gives CDR1 SGHNT, CDR2 YENEEA. This CDR3 spans 14 amino acids. The J segment lost 3 bases and the V segment lost 5 bases, leaving 4 bases of the junction unmatched. The whole variable domain, remainder taken from reference TRBV11-3 and TRBJ2-7, is EAGVVQSPRYKIIEKKQPVAFWCNPISGHNTLYWYLQNLGQGPELLIRYENEEAVDDSQLPKDRFSAERLKGVDSTLKIQPAELGDSAVYLCASSQGLADYEQYFGPGTRLTVT.